These T cell receptor beta chains were read from a single sample in a study of molecular identifiers for immune sequencing clone quantification. One entry per CDR3 protein results from TCRdb running MiXCR on the PCR reads. Here the sample spans about 98,000 distinct CDR3 sequences, around 30% being singletons. Sequencing used naive CD8+ T cells from blood, with Jurkat cell RNA spiked in. The receptors stem from a human donor in good health. Some libraries in this study had Jurkat cell RNA spiked in. Both conserved end residues are part of each CDR3. D genes are given only for firm matches. A clone size is listed for some rows: how often the clone was seen (once, few, many), or a class if it is expanded.

TRBJ2-1,few,.,TRBV29-1,TGCAGCGGAGAATTAGCCCTGACCTACAATGAGCAGTTCTTC,CSGELALTYNEQFF
TRBJ2-1,.,TRBD1,TRBV2,TGTGCCAGCAGCGAGACAGGGGGCGAGATAGATGAGCAGTTCTTC,CASSETGGEIDEQFF
TRBJ2-7,.,TRBD1,TRBV4-1,TGCGCCAGCAGCCAAGATGCTGGACAGGGCGCCTACGAGCAGTACTTC,CASSQDAGQGAYEQYF
TRBJ2-7,.,TRBD1,TRBV4-2,TGTGCCAGCAGTCAAGAGGAGGGGGACAGGGGCCACGAGCAGTACTTC,CASSQEEGDRGHEQYF
TRBJ2-5,.,.,TRBV24-1,TGTGCCACCGGGACGGTACGCCAAGAGACCCAGTACTTC,CATGTVRQETQYF
TRBJ2-5,.,TRBD1,TRBV7-9,TGTGCCAGCAGCCCCCGACAGGGTACCGAGACCCAGTACTTC,CASSPRQGTETQYF
TRBJ1-1,.,.,TRBV28,TGTGCCAGCAGTGCCCCCCAAACGGAGGCTTTCTTT,CASSAPQTEAFF
TRBJ1-4,.,TRBD1,TRBV6-6,TGTGCCAGCAGTACCTTGACAGGGAGATTCGAAAAACTGTTTTTT,CASSTLTGRFEKLFF
TRBJ1-1,.,TRBD1,TRBV7-8,TGTGCCAGCAGCTCGACAGGGCCGGCTAGGACTGAAGCTTTCTTT,CASSSTGPARTEAFF
TRBJ2-7,many,.,TRBV7-9,TGTGCCAGCAGCTTAGGGGGGGCGGACGAGCAGTACTTC,CASSLGGADEQYF
TRBJ2-1,few,.,TRBV12-3/TRBV12-4,TGTGCCAGCAGTTTAGGAATGGAAGGCGGGACAGTTTACCGGGCAGGGGAGTTCTTC,CASSLGMEGGTVYRAGEFF
TRBJ2-2,few,TRBD1,TRBV28,TGTGCCAGCAGTTTTCGGGGACAGCTCACCGGGGAGCTGTTTTTT,CASSFRGQLTGELFF
TRBJ2-3,many,.,TRBV7-9,TGTGCCAGCAGCGGGGGATTAAGGTATTTT,CASSGGLRYF
TRBJ2-2,.,TRBD1,TRBV28,TGTGCCAGCAGTATAGTGGGTATGGGACAGAGACTTTACGCGAACACCGGGGAGCTGTTTTTT,CASSIVGMGQRLYANTGELFF
TRBJ2-1,few,.,TRBV5-4,TGTGCCAGCAGCTTCCCCTCTAGAGCTAATGAGCAGTTCTTC,CASSFPSRANEQFF
TRBJ1-1,few,TRBD1,TRBV12-3/TRBV12-4,TGTGCCAGCAGTCCCTGGGACAGGTACGACGGCACTGAAGCTTTCTTT,CASSPWDRYDGTEAFF
TRBJ1-3,.,.,TRBV27,TGTGCCAGCCAGATGGGAAACACCATGTATTTT,CASQMGNTMYF
TRBJ2-3,many,TRBD2,TRBV28,TGTGCCAGCAGTGCATACCCGGGACTAGCGGGAGGGACAGATACGCAGTATTTT,CASSAYPGLAGGTDTQYF
TRBJ2-1,.,.,TRBV7-6,TGTGCCAGCAGCTTGAGGTACCAAAATGAGCAGTTCTTC,CASSLRYQNEQFF
TRBJ2-7,many,.,TRBV28,TGTGCCAGCAGTTTCGGCATTTTGGAGCAGTACTTC,CASSFGILEQYF
TRBJ2-5,.,.,TRBV2,TGTGCCAGCAGTGAAGCGCAAAGGCGAGAGGAGACCCAGTACTTC,CASSEAQRREETQYF
TRBJ2-1,.,TRBD2,TRBV9,TGTGCCAGCAGCTCTAGCGGGAGCCGGGATGAGCAGTTCTTC,CASSSSGSRDEQFF
TRBJ2-2,few,.,TRBV19,TGTGCCAGTAAACAGGGAATCACCGGGGAGCTGTTTTTT,CASKQGITGELFF
TRBJ2-2,.,.,TRBV11-2,TGTGCCAGCAGCCCTTGGAGGACACAGAACACCGGGGAGCTGTTTTTT,CASSPWRTQNTGELFF
TRBJ2-4,.,.,TRBV20-1,TGCAGTGCCCCCATGGTTTGGCCCCGTCGCGACATTCAGTACTTC,CSAPMVWPRRDIQYF
TRBJ2-2,.,.,TRBV4-3,TGCGCCAGCAGCCAAGAACGGGGGCCCTCCGGGGAGCTGGTTTTT,CASSQERGPSGELVF